Below are 19 T cell receptor beta chains sequenced from a single sample in a study of cytomegalovirus exposure and HLA in healthy donors. PCR amplification relied on 60 Vbeta primers (plus 13 Jbeta primers). Produced via immunoSEQ multiplex PCR; TCRdb's table is partial and in-frame only. The repertoire includes some 150,000 clones, approximately 80% of them detected once, and over 10% sits in the top ten. Material: PBMCs. The receptors derive from a man aged 30 to 39 in good health and CMV-seropositive.

The chain uses TRBV29-1 and TRBJ1-1, with TRBD1 matching over 7 bases. CDR3 length: 16 residues. Germline CDR1 and CDR2: SQVTM and ANQGSEA. The V gene end was trimmed by 6 bases and the J gene end by 0 bases; junction bases not matched to a gene: 13. CDR3 in DNA: TGCAGCGTGGGCGAGACAGGGCTAATTCTGAACACTGAAGCTTTCTTT. It is translated as CSVGETGLILNTEAFF.

V is TRBV5-4 and J is TRBJ1-1; weak D call: TRBD1 (6 bases). The CDR3 sequence is 13 residues long. V was clipped by 4 bases and J by 5 bases, with 12 bases between them. Germline CDR1 and CDR2: SGHNT and YYREEE (reference sequence). Written as DNA, the CDR3 is TGTGCCAGCAGCCAAGTCACAGGGACTGAAGCTTTCTTT. This gives the protein CASSQVTGTEAFF.

The sample holds a few counts of this clone. The chain's CDR3 is CASRAVGYSTDTQYF. CDR3 coding DNA: TGTGCCAGCAGAGCGGTCGGCTACTCAACAGATACGCAGTATTTT. The V and J genes are TRBV2 and TRBJ2-3; tentatively, D is TRBD2 (5 bases). This CDR3 region has 15 residues. Germline assignment: CDR1 SNHLY and CDR2 FYNNEI. V lost 6 bases and J 3 bases, leaving 16 bases between the germline ends.

The chain couples TRBV7-9 to TRBJ2-7; TRBD1 matches 7 bases. The CDR3 contains 17 residues. The ends lost 4 bases at V and 2 bases at J; junction bases unmatched: 14. Germline V lookup: CDR1 SEHNR, CDR2 FQNEAQ (reference sequence). The CDR3 region is CASSWTGGERNTYEQYF. In DNA, the CDR3 is TGTGCCAGCAGCTGGACAGGAGGAGAAAGAAATACCTACGAGCAGTACTTC.

V usage is TRBV4-2 and J usage is TRBJ1-5; 10 bases align to TRBD1. The germline gives CDR1 LGHNA, CDR2 YNFKEQ. Trimming took 0 bases from V and 9 from J; bases not matched to a gene: 8. The CDR3 loop spans 16 amino acids. In DNA, the CDR3 is TGTGCCAGCAGCCAAGAGGACAGGGGGGACTCTAGGCCCCAGCATTTT. This codes for CASSQEDRGDSRPQHF.

This clone was picked up a small number of times. V is TRBV5-6 and J is TRBJ2-3; D may be TRBD2 (6 bases). The CDR3 extends over 17 amino acids. Per the germline V gene, CDR1 is SGHDT and CDR2 is YYEEEE. Trimming left V 1 base short and J 1 base short, with 16 bases between. This chain's CDR3 is CASSLSVLAGRTDTQYF. CDR3 DNA sequence: TGTGCCAGCAGCTTGTCGGTTTTGGCGGGGCGCACAGATACGCAGTATTTT. The full variable domain, completed using reference TRBV5-6 and TRBJ2-3, is DAGVTQSPTHLIKTRGQQVTLRCSPKSGHDTVSWYQQALGQGPQFIFQYYEEEERQRGNFPDRFSGHQFPNYSSELNVNALLLGDSALYLCASSLSVLAGRTDTQYFGPGTRLTVL.

This chain connects TRBV10-3 to TRBJ2-1; the match to TRBD2 covers 9 bases. This CDR3 spans 17 amino acids. Germline values: CDR1 ENHRY, CDR2 SYGVKD. The ends lost 0 bases at V and 5 bases at J; junction bases unmatched: 8. CDR3 nucleotide sequence: TGTGCCATCAGTGAGTCGGTAGCGGGAGACTTCGACAATGAGCAGTTCTTC. It specifies CAISESVAGDFDNEQFF.

The chain couples TRBV28 to TRBJ2-3, with 15 bases identical to TRBD2. CDR1 is MDHEN, CDR2 SYDVKM, per germline. V lost 4 bases and J lost 6; bases outside the gene matches: 17. CDR3 length equals 20 residues. The CDR3, as DNA: TGTGCCAGCAGTTCCTTCTCGACTTGGACTAGCGGGAGGGGGACGGATACGCAGTATTTT. It specifies CASSSFSTWTSGRGTDTQYF.

The chain links TRBV5-6 to TRBJ2-7, with 10 bases that match TRBD2. There are 14 residues in the CDR3. CDR1 SGHDT and CDR2 YYEEEE come from the germline V gene. The trim removed 2 bases at V and 1 base at J, leaving 0 bases unmatched. The CDR3 nucleotides are TGTGCCAGCAGCTTTAGCGGGAGGTCCTACGAGCAGTACTTC. Translating gives CASSFSGRSYEQYF.

This clone has more than one count but fewer than ten. The rearrangement uses TRBV28 and TRBJ2-7; 12 bases map to TRBD1. Losses at the gene ends were 2 bases for V and 8 bases for J; bases not matched to a gene: 13. The CDR3 is 17 amino acids. Germline-derived CDR1 and CDR2 are MDHEN and SYDVKM. CDR3 sequence (DNA): TGTGCCAGCAGTTTAGATCGGATGGGACAGGGGGCTCCCCAGCAGTACTTC. This translates into CASSLDRMGQGAPQQYF.

Comments on this clone: The junction departs from the called germline gene at one end, perhaps through a read error. The chain carries TRBV29-1 and TRBJ1-2, with a possible D match to TRBD1 (5 bases). Germline lookup yields CDR1 SQVTM and CDR2 ANQGSEA. The length of the CDR3 is 10 residues. The CDR3, as DNA: TGCAGCGTCTTTAACCCGGGACTACTCTTC. Protein product: CSVFNPGLLF. Together with reference TRBV29-1 and TRBJ1-2, the CDR3 gives the full variable domain: SAVISQKPSRDICQRGTSLTIQCQVDSQVTMMFWYRQQPGQSLTLIATANQGSEATYESGFVIDKFPISRPNLTFSTLTVSNMSPEDSSIYLCSVFNPGLLFGSGTRLTVV.

This chain joins TRBV19 and TRBJ2-7; the D gene is possibly TRBD1 (5 bases). V gave up 4 bases and J gave up 0 bases, with 10 bases separating them. Germline lookup yields CDR1 LNHDA and CDR2 SQIVND (reference sequence). This CDR3 is built from 14 residues. The CDR3, as DNA: TGTGCCAGTAGTAATCGACAGTTCTCCTACGAGCAGTACTTC. Amino acid sequence: CASSNRQFSYEQYF.

The chain combines TRBV10-2 with TRBJ1-2, with a possible D match to TRBD1 (6 bases). Per germline, CDR1 WSHSY and CDR2 SAAADI. V was clipped by 10 bases and J by 0 bases, with 15 bases between them. The CDR3 contains 14 residues. Here the CDR3 DNA reads TGCGCCACCCAAACGGACAGCGCTAACTATGGCTACACCTTC. Protein: CATQTDSANYGYTF.

V is TRBV29-1 and J is TRBJ1-1; a weak D match, TRBD1 (5 bases). From germline, CDR1 is SQVTM and CDR2 ANQGSEA. The germline V and J ends were trimmed by 6 bases and 5 bases, with 22 bases remaining between them. This CDR3 is built from 15 residues. CDR3 nucleotide sequence: TGCAGCGTCCCGGCTGGGGGGGGTTTGTATACTGAAGCTTTCTTT. This codes for CSVPAGGGLYTEAFF.

The V and J genes are TRBV28 and TRBJ2-6, with TRBD1 as a possible D gene (6 bases). Germline V gene lookup returns CDR1 MDHEN and CDR2 SYDVKM. V was pared by 2 bases and J by 0 bases, with 11 bases between. The CDR3 runs 17 residues. CDR3 residues: CASSLGQLFSGANVLTF. In DNA, the CDR3 is TGTGCCAGCAGTTTAGGACAGCTTTTCTCTGGGGCCAACGTCCTGACTTTC.

J is TRBJ2-5 and V is TRBV6-1, with D possibly TRBD2 on 5 matching bases. The V end lost 5 bases, the J end lost 2 bases, and 12 bases lay between the germline ends. CDR3 length: 14 amino acids. Germline CDR1 is MNHNS and CDR2 is SASEGT. The CDR3 sequence is CASSRGQLQETQYF. CDR3 DNA sequence: TGTGCCAGCAGTCGGGGTCAGCTGCAAGAGACCCAGTACTTC.

The V call is TRBV7-3, the J call TRBJ1-1, with D possibly TRBD1 on 5 matching bases. V was pared by 8 bases and J by 12 bases, with 16 bases between. This CDR3 comprises 11 residues. Germline V gene lookup returns CDR1 SGHTA and CDR2 FQGTGA. CDR3 amino acids: CASVGGVGTFF. For the CDR3, the DNA is TGTGCCAGCGTGGGGGGGGTCGGGACTTTCTTT.

The chain combines TRBV7-2 with TRBJ2-3, with 13 positions matching TRBD2. Germline values: CDR1 SGHTA, CDR2 FQGNSA. The CDR3 has 15 residues. V lost 6 bases to trimming and J lost 7 bases; unmatched junction nucleotides: 7. CDR3 in amino acids: CASSSGLAGMNTQYF. Here the CDR3 DNA reads TGTGCCAGCAGTTCGGGACTAGCGGGAATGAATACGCAGTATTTT.

The DNA of the CDR3 is TGTGCCACCAGAGGACAGTTGAACACCGGGGAGCTGTTTTTT. This sequence encodes CATRGQLNTGELFF. The chain combines TRBV15 with TRBJ2-2; D possibly corresponds to TRBD1 (6 bases). Per germline, CDR1 LNHNV and CDR2 YYDKDF (reference sequence). V shed 6 bases and J shed 1 base, with 9 bases lying between them. This CDR3 spans 14 amino acids.